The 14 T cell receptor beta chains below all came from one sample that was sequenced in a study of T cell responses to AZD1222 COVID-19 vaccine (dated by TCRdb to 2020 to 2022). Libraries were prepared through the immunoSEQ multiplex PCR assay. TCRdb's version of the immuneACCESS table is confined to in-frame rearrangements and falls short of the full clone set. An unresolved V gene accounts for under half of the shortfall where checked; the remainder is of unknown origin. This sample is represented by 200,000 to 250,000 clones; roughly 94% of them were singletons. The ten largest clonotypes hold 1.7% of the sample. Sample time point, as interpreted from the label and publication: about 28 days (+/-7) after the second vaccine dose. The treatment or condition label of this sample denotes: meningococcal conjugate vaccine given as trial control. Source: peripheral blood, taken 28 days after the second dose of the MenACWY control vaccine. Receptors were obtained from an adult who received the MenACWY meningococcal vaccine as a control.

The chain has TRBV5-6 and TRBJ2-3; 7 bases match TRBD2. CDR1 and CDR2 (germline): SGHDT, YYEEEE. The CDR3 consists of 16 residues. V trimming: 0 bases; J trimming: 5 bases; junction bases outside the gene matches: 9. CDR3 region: CASSLASSGLLDTQYF. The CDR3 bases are TGTGCCAGCAGCTTGGCTTCTAGCGGCCTGTTAGATACGCAGTATTTT. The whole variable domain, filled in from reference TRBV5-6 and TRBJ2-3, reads DAGVTQSPTHLIKTRGQQVTLRCSPKSGHDTVSWYQQALGQGPQFIFQYYEEEERQRGNFPDRFSGHQFPNYSSELNVNALLLGDSALYLCASSLASSGLLDTQYFGPGTRLTVL.

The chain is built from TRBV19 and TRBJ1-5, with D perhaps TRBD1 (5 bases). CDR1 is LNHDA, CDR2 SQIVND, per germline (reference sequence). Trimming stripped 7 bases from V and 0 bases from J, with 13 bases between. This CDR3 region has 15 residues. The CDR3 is CASTWDRYSNQPQHF. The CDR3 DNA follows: TGTGCCAGTACCTGGGACCGGTATAGCAATCAGCCCCAGCATTTT.

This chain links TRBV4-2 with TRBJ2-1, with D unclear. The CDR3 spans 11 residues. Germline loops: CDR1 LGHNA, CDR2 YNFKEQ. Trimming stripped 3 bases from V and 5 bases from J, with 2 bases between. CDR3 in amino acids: CASSQNNEQFF. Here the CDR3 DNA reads TGTGCCAGCAGCCAGAACAATGAGCAGTTCTTC.

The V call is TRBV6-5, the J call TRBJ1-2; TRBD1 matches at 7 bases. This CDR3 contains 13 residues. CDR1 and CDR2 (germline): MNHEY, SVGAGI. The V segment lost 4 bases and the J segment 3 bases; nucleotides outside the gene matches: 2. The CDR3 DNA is TGTGCCAGCAGTTGGGACAGAGACTATGGCTACACCTTC. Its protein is CASSWDRDYGYTF.

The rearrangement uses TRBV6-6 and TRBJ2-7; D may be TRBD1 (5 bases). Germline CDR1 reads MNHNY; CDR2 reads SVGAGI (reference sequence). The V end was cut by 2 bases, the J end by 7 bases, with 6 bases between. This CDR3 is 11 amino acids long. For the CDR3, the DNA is TGTGCCAGCAGTTACCAGGGTGAGCAGTACTTC. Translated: CASSYQGEQYF.

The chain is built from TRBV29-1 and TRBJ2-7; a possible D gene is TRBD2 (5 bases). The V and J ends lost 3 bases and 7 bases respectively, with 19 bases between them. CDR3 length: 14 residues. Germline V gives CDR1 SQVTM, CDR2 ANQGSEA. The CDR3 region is CSVDRYGGSGEQYF. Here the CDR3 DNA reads TGCAGCGTTGATCGCTACGGCGGATCGGGGGAGCAGTACTTC.

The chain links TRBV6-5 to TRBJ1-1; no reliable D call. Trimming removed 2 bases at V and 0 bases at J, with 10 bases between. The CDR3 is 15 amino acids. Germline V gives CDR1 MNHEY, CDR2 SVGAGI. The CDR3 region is CASSYGRTLNTEAFF. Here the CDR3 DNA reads TGTGCCAGCAGTTACGGCAGGACCCTGAACACTGAAGCTTTCTTT.

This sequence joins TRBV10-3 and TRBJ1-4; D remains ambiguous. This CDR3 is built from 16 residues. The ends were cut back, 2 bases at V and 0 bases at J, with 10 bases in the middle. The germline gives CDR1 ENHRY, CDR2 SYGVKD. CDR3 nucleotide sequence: TGTGCCATCAGTGAGACCGTATTATCAACTAATGAAAAACTGTTTTTT. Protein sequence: CAISETVLSTNEKLFF.

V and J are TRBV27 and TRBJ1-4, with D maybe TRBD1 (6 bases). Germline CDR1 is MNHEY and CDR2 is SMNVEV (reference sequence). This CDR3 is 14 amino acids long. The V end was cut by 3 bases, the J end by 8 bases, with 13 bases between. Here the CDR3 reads CASSFRTTGEKLFF. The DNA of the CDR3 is TGTGCCAGCAGTTTTCGTACAACAGGGGAAAAACTGTTTTTT.

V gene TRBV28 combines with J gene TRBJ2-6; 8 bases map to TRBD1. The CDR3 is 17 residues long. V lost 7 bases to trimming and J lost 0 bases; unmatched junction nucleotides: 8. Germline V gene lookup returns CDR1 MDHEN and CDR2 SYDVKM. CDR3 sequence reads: CASNPNRGFSGANVLTF. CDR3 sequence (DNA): TGTGCCAGCAACCCCAACAGGGGGTTCTCTGGGGCCAACGTCCTGACTTTC.

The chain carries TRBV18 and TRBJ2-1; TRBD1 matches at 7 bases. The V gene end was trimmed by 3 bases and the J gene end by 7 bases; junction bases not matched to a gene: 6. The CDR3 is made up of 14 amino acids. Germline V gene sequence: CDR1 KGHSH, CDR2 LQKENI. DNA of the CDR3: TGTGCCAGCTCACCTCCCTCGACAGGGAATGAGCAGTTCTTC. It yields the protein CASSPPSTGNEQFF.

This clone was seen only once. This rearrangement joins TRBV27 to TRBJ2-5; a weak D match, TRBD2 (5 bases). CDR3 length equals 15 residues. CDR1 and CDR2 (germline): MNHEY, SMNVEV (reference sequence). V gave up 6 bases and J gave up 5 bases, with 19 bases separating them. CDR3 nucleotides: TGTGCCAGCAGCCCCCTGCGAGGGAGTGGGGAGACCCAGTACTTC. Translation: CASSPLRGSGETQYF.

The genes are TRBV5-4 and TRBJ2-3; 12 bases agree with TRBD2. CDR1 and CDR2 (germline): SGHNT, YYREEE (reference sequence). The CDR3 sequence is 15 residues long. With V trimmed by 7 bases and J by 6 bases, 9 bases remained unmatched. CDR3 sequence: CASGTSGGPRDTQYF. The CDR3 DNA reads TGTGCCAGCGGAACTAGCGGGGGGCCGCGGGATACGCAGTATTTT.

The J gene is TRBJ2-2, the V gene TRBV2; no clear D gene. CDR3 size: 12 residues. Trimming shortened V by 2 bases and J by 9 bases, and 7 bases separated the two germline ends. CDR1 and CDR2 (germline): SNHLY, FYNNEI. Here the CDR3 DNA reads TGTGCCAGCAGTGAAACGGGCAGGGAGCTGTTTTTT. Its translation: CASSETGRELFF.